Listed below are T cell receptor beta chains from one sample, sequenced in a study of blood T cell repertoires in COVID-19. TCRdb's table, derived via immunoSEQ multiplex PCR, lists solely in-frame clones and lacks some. Altogether about 200,000 clones are present, around 80% being singletons, with the ten largest covering about 10%. The sequenced material came from peripheral blood. These receptors all stem from a man in his fifties with active or convalescent COVID-19. CDR3s include the opening cysteine and the closing phenylalanine or tryptophan. The D gene is left open where the match is weak. A row's size may be missing; if present it is once, few, many or a size class.

CDR3aa | CDR3nt | v_gene | abundance | j_gene | d_gene
CASSLVGTGGDQPQHF | TGTGCCAGCAGCTTAGTGGGGACAGGGGGCGATCAGCCCCAGCATTTT | TRBV7-2 | . | TRBJ1-5 | TRBD1
CASRRQGMNTEAFF | TGCGCCAGCAGGAGACAGGGGATGAACACTGAAGCTTTCTTT | TRBV10-2 | . | TRBJ1-1 | TRBD1
CASSGRGGPETQYF | TGTGCCAGCAGTGGGCGGGGGGGCCCGGAGACCCAGTACTTC | TRBV6-2/TRBV6-3 | . | TRBJ2-5 | TRBD2
CATSPDRSGWGELFF | TGTGCCACCAGCCCGGACAGGTCAGGGTGGGGGGAGCTGTTTTTT | TRBV15 | . | TRBJ2-2 | TRBD1
CASSQSGRCQGYTEAFF | TGCGCCAGCAGTCAATCAGGTAGGTGCCAGGGGTACACTGAAGCTTTCTTT | TRBV23-1 | few | TRBJ1-1 | .
CASHSPGQGTEKLFF | TGTGCCAGCCACTCGCCGGGACAGGGGACAGAAAAACTGTTTTTT | TRBV28 | . | TRBJ1-4 | TRBD1
CASSPRDNELANEQFF | TGTGCCAGTAGTCCCCGGGACAACGAACTGGCTAATGAGCAGTTCTTC | TRBV19 | . | TRBJ2-1 | .
CASSFWSGSNEQFF | TGTGCCAGCAGCTTCTGGAGCGGGAGCAATGAGCAGTTCTTC | TRBV6-5 | . | TRBJ2-1 | TRBD2
CASSKGLAGVGAYNEQFF | TGTGCCAGCTCTAAGGGACTAGCGGGAGTAGGGGCCTACAATGAGCAGTTCTTC | TRBV7-3 | . | TRBJ2-1 | TRBD2
CAISESGPLAGGQNIQYF | TGTGCCATCAGTGAGTCGGGCCCGCTAGCGGGAGGACAAAACATTCAGTACTTC | TRBV10-3 | . | TRBJ2-4 | TRBD2
CASSLGRTSTDTQYF | TGTGCCAGCAGCTTGGGCAGAACCTCCACAGATACGCAGTATTTT | TRBV5-6 | once | TRBJ2-3 | .
CASSSPSGRSNEQFF | TGTGCCAGCAGTTCCCCTTCGGGGAGGAGCAATGAGCAGTTCTTC | TRBV28 | . | TRBJ2-1 | .
CASSSDRGNGYTF | TGTGCCAGCAGTTCAGACAGGGGGAATGGCTACACCTTC | TRBV6-2/TRBV6-3 | . | TRBJ1-2 | TRBD1
CASSQVRSSGNTIYF | TGCGCCAGCAGCCAAGTACGGAGCTCTGGAAACACCATATATTTT | TRBV4-1 | . | TRBJ1-3 | .
CSVGTSGETQYF | TGCAGCGTTGGGACTAGCGGCGAGACCCAGTACTTC | TRBV29-1 | . | TRBJ2-5 | TRBD2
CASSPKGGLGTQYF | TGTGCCAGCAGTCCGAAAGGGGGCCTCGGGACCCAGTACTTC | TRBV27 | . | TRBJ2-5 | TRBD1
CASSGGRNTEAFF | TGTGCCAGCAGTGGGGGCAGGAACACTGAAGCTTTCTTT | TRBV28 | . | TRBJ1-1 | .